Described below is a single TCR beta chain sequence and its context. The record originates from a study of response to subunit inactivated influenza vaccine. CDR3 length: 16 amino acids. V was pared by 0 bases and J by 4 bases, with 7 bases of the junction left unmatched. Looked up from germline, CDR1 is MGHRA and CDR2 is YSYEKL. TCRdb independently ran MiXCR on the RT-PCR reads; one entry per CDR3 protein. The sample holds some 570,000 distinct CDR3 sequences, 11% seen once. The sample also formed part of further work on T cells expressing NK-cell markers. As reported in that work: Scientists made TCR beta cDNA using 5'RACE template switching with UMIs. Repertoire data for TCR beta were derived from sorted T cells (CD3+CD56+NKG2C+, CD3+CD56+NKG2C- and CD3+CD56-NKG2C+). As a fraction of CD8+ T cells, dominant NKG2C+ clonotypes reached about 1.0-8% in six or seven donors. One observes that, in a handful of donors, these clonotypes were also the leading ones within the CD3+CD56-NKG2C+ fraction. Uncertainty persisted over the HCMV specificity of expanded NKG2C+ T cell clones.

The source was PBMCs from blood, collected on the day of vaccination. The chain links TRBV4-1 to TRBJ2-5; 8 positions match TRBD2. This clonotype was sampled from a man in his fifties or sixties who received an inactivated influenza vaccine. The CDR3 coding sequence is TGCGCCAGCAGCCAAGATCAAGCGGGGGCTGGAGAGACCCAGTACTTC. Protein product: CASSQDQAGAGETQYF.